These 12 T cell receptor beta chains were all obtained from the same sample, sequenced in a study of cytomegalovirus exposure and HLA in healthy donors. The PCR made use of 60 Vbeta and 13 Jbeta primers. Data came from immunoSEQ multiplex PCR; TCRdb stores just in-frame clones and leaves some out. This table lists over 40,000 clones. The sample comprised PBMCs. Source of these receptors: a woman aged 35 to 49 in good health and CMV-seronegative.

The V gene is TRBV11-3, the J gene TRBJ1-1, with D possibly being TRBD1 (5 bases). The germline V and J ends were trimmed by 7 bases and 5 bases, with 14 bases remaining between them. CDR1 and CDR2 (germline): SGHNT, YENEEA. The CDR3 contains 13 residues. CDR3 sequence reads: CASTLLGTTEAFF. CDR3 sequence (DNA): TGTGCCAGCACCCTACTAGGGACTACTGAAGCTTTCTTT.

The chain has TRBV20-1 and TRBJ1-1, with unresolved D. Germline CDR1 and CDR2: DFQATT and SNEGSKA (reference sequence). The CDR3 runs 10 residues. CDR3 protein: CRASGTEAFF. In DNA, the CDR3 is TGCCGGGCATCGGGGACTGAAGCTTTCTTT.

Its frequency marks this clone as medium-sized. The CDR3 reads CASSEDISGTEAFF. The CDR3 region has the DNA TGTGCCAGCAGTGAGGATATCTCGGGCACTGAAGCTTTCTTT. The chain carries TRBV6-4 and TRBJ1-1; no reliable D call. Trimming shortened V by 3 bases and J by 4 bases, and 12 bases separated the two germline ends. Germline assignment: CDR1 MRHNA and CDR2 SNTAGT. CDR3 length: 14 residues.

The chain links TRBV7-3 to TRBJ2-5; possibly TRBD2 for D (6 bases). There are 13 residues in the CDR3. The germline V gene encodes CDR1 SGHTA and CDR2 FQGTGA. V shed 5 bases and J shed 3 bases, with 10 bases lying between them. The CDR3 loop reads CASSRDLKETQYF. As DNA, the CDR3 is TGTGCCAGCAGCCGGGACTTGAAAGAGACCCAGTACTTC.

The V gene is TRBV2, the J gene TRBJ2-3; 12 bases agree with TRBD2. The CDR3 contains 15 residues. After removal of 7 bases from V and 4 bases from J, the junction contained 6 bases not matched to a gene. Germline V gene sequence: CDR1 SNHLY, CDR2 FYNNEI. The DNA of the CDR3 is TGTGCCAGCAACCGACTAGCGGGAGTGGCAGATACGCAGTATTTT. Amino acids: CASNRLAGVADTQYF.

The V call is TRBV2, the J call TRBJ2-6; D might be TRBD2 (5 bases). CDR3 length equals 14 residues. V lost 10 bases and J 0 bases, leaving 10 bases between the germline ends. The germline CDR1 and CDR2 sequences are SNHLY and FYNNEI. CDR3 nucleotides: TGTGCCACCCGACGGGACTCTGGGGCCAACGTCCTGACTTTC. Protein product: CATRRDSGANVLTF.

This chain links TRBV9 with TRBJ2-7, with TRBD1 matching over 8 bases. This CDR3 is built from 15 residues. Germline V CDR1 and CDR2: SGDLS, YYNGEE. With 0 bases clipped from V and 6 bases from J, the junction kept 8 bases outside the gene matches. The DNA of the CDR3 is TGTGCCAGCAGCGTAGGGGGACAGGAAGCAGGCGAGCAGTACTTC. Translating it yields CASSVGGQEAGEQYF.

This sequence joins TRBV5-1 and TRBJ2-7; D is perhaps TRBD1 (6 bases). The CDR3 is made up of 14 amino acids. Germline lookup yields CDR1 SGHRS and CDR2 YFSETQ. Between the trimmed V and J ends, which lost 3 bases and 6 bases, there was a span of 16 bases. The CDR3 is CASSSTGTPAEQYF. CDR3 coding DNA: TGCGCCAGCAGCTCAACCGGGACACCTGCCGAGCAGTACTTC.

The gene calls are TRBV6-1 and TRBJ1-2; TRBD1 matches at 7 bases. This CDR3 has 15 residues. Germline V lookup: CDR1 MNHNS, CDR2 SASEGT. The ends lost 10 bases at V and 3 bases at J; junction bases unmatched: 14. The CDR3, as DNA: TGTGCCACCAGGGGGAGGACAGGATACTACTATGGCTACACCTTC. Translated, it gives CATRGRTGYYYGYTF.

The V gene is TRBV29-1, the J gene TRBJ2-1, with D possibly being TRBD2 (6 bases). The germline V and J ends were trimmed by 7 bases and 4 bases, with 14 bases remaining between them. The CDR3 contains 13 residues. Germline V lookup: CDR1 SQVTM, CDR2 ANQGSEA. Here the CDR3 DNA reads TGCAGCGCCCGATGGGAGGTATACAATGAGCAGTTCTTC. Encoded protein: CSARWEVYNEQFF.

The rearrangement uses TRBV4-3 and TRBJ2-5; D may be TRBD2 (6 bases). Looked up from germline, CDR1 is LGHNA and CDR2 is YSLEER. The CDR3 runs 17 residues. Trimming stripped 4 bases from V and 1 base from J, with 19 bases between. CDR3 nucleotides: TGCGCCAGCAGCCTAGGGACTTCGACATGGGGCCAAGAGACCCAGTACTTC. Its translation is CASSLGTSTWGQETQYF.

J is TRBJ1-1 and V is TRBV11-3, with no clear D. V was clipped by 1 base and J by 0 bases, with 18 bases between them. This CDR3 contains 18 residues. The germline V gene encodes CDR1 SGHNT and CDR2 YENEEA. The CDR3 is CASSLGLGEHTLNTEAFF. The CDR3 region has the DNA TGTGCCAGCAGCTTAGGATTGGGAGAACACACGCTGAACACTGAAGCTTTCTTT.